What follows are 8 T cell receptor beta chains derived from one specimen sequenced in a study of T-cell memory formation after mild COVID-19. TCRdb ran MiXCR on the 5' RACE reads and lists one entry per CDR3 protein. This table has about 350,000 distinct CDR3 sequences, 20% to 25% appearing once. The specimen sequenced was PBMCs or a T cell subset sorted from them (not recorded which). Receptors were obtained from a man younger than 35 who had mild COVID-19 (a few samples of this study predate the infection). Cell type and time point are not known.

The CDR3 nucleotides read TGTGCCAGCAGTTACGATTTCCGGACAAACGCTGAAGCTTTCTTT. Its translation is CASSYDFRTNAEAFF. V usage is TRBV6-5 and J usage is TRBJ1-1, with a possible D match to TRBD1 (5 bases). Deletions cut 2 bases from V and 6 bases from J, with 16 bases between. The CDR3 is 15 amino acids. Germline V gene data show CDR1 as MNHEY and CDR2 as SVGAGI.

This clonotype was detected a few times. V is TRBV29-1 and J is TRBJ2-1, with 13 bases lining up with TRBD2. The CDR3 is made up of 16 amino acids. Germline values: CDR1 SQVTM, CDR2 ANQGSEA. The ends lost 7 bases at V and 8 bases at J; junction bases unmatched: 14. This chain's CDR3 is CSAQLAGGPIWDEQFF. The CDR3 DNA follows: TGCAGCGCCCAACTAGCGGGGGGGCCAATTTGGGATGAGCAGTTCTTC.

This chain's CDR3 is CASSLVPGGTYEQYV. CDR3 coding DNA: TGTGCCAGCAGCTTAGTGCCAGGGGGTACCTACGAGCAGTACGTC. V usage is TRBV7-2 and J usage is TRBJ2-7, with 7 bases matching TRBD1. The germline gives CDR1 SGHTA, CDR2 FQGNSA. This CDR3 has 15 residues. V trimming: 1 base; J trimming: 2 bases; junction bases outside the gene matches: 5.

Only a few counts were recorded for this clonotype. This chain connects TRBV29-1 to TRBJ1-1, with D possibly matching TRBD1 (6 bases). From germline, CDR1 is SQVTM and CDR2 ANQGSEA. V was pared by 7 bases and J by 8 bases, with 14 bases between. This CDR3 contains 11 residues. This CDR3 is CSAYRDPEAFF. CDR3 bases: TGCAGCGCCTACAGGGACCCCGAAGCTTTCTTT.

The chain couples TRBV19 to TRBJ2-5; no clear D. Germline loops: CDR1 LNHDA, CDR2 SQIVND (reference sequence). This CDR3 is built from 15 residues. Trimming took 7 bases from V and 7 from J, leaving 22 bases between them. The CDR3 loop reads CASTISPLRPGTQYF. The CDR3 region has the DNA TGTGCCAGTACCATTTCCCCCCTCCGGCCGGGGACCCAGTACTTC.

The rearrangement joins TRBV6-2 or TRBV6-3 to TRBJ1-2; 7 bases are shared with TRBD1. This CDR3 contains 14 residues. Germline CDR1 is MNHEY and CDR2 is SVGEGT. J gave up 4 bases and V 2 bases, and 4 bases lay outside the gene matches. CDR3 sequence: CASSYPGQAYGYTF. The CDR3 DNA reads as TGTGCCAGCAGTTACCCCGGACAGGCCTATGGCTACACCTTC.

The sample holds a few counts of this clonotype. V gene TRBV7-9 combines with J gene TRBJ1-1, with a possible D match to TRBD1 (5 bases). The CDR3 runs to 16 residues. Germline CDR1 is SEHNR and CDR2 is FQNEAQ (reference sequence). Trimming shortened V by 0 bases and J by 5 bases, and 16 bases separated the two germline ends. In nucleotides, the CDR3 is TGTGCCAGCAGCTTAGCAGGCCGGGGGATGGAGACTGAAGCTTTCTTT. Translating gives CASSLAGRGMETEAFF.

Only a few counts were recorded for this clonotype. V and J are TRBV6-5 and TRBJ2-5; tentatively, D is TRBD1 or TRBD2 (5 bases each). V was pared by 7 bases and J by 0 bases, with 15 bases between. In germline, CDR1 is MNHEY, CDR2 SVGAGI. The CDR3 loop spans 15 amino acids. CDR3 in DNA: TGTGCCAGCACAAGGGACGCAGCGAACCAAGAGACCCAGTACTTC. Its translation is CASTRDAANQETQYF.